This T cell receptor (beta chain) comes out of a study of T cells in tuberculosis. Study-wide results and limits: Active tuberculosis alpha repertoires lay closer to GMM-specific TCRs than controls'.

The CDR3 contains 16 residues. V lost 1 base to trimming and J lost 4 bases; unmatched junction nucleotides: 0. Germline assignment: CDR1 SEHNR and CDR2 FQNEAQ (reference sequence). The protocol was immunoSEQ multiplex PCR, while the TCRdb copy is restricted to in-frame clones and leaves out a portion. The sample carries about 43,000 clones, approximately 94% recorded once. Concerning this clone itself: Antigen unknown.

The specimen sequenced was PBMCs. The receptor was isolated from a donor between 10 and 35 years old with latent tuberculosis or without tuberculosis infection. Some clones in this sample may be carry-over from other donors' samples. J is TRBJ2-1 and V is TRBV7-9; TRBD2 matches 14 bases. The chain's CDR3 is CASSLGLAGGYNEQFF. CDR3 nucleotides: TGTGCCAGCAGCTTAGGACTAGCGGGAGGGTACAATGAGCAGTTCTTC.